This T cell receptor (beta chain) was observed in a study of T-cell reconstitution after alpha-beta-depleted transplantation in children. Trimming shortened V by 3 bases and J by 3 bases, and 8 bases separated the two germline ends. From germline, CDR1 is KGHDR and CDR2 SFDVKD. The CDR3 length is 13 residues. Unique molecular identifiers were built into the TCRbeta library. TCRdb fed the PCR reads into MiXCR, producing one record per CDR3 protein. The sample consists of roughly 200,000 distinct CDR3 sequences, over 5.5% of them appearing once. In this sample, this clonotype turned up a few times. Sequencing was performed on PBMCs from the stem cell graft donor, taken from the stem cell graft. The receptor was derived from a human donor who donated a stem cell graft to a child with Wiskott-Aldrich syndrome. J is TRBJ2-7 and V is TRBV24-1; D gene ambiguous. The CDR3 bases are TGTGCCACCAGTGATCCGGTCTACTACGAGCAGTACTTC. Protein: CATSDPVYYEQYF.